The 26 T cell receptor beta chains in this list originate from one sample, sequenced in a study of regulatory T cells in long-lasting Graves disease. Sequencing libraries for TCR beta were prepared with iRepertoire HTBI primers and Arm-PCR of CDR3 regions. TCRdb processed the multiplex PCR reads anew with MiXCR; each CDR3 protein has one entry. The data show about 320,000 distinct CDR3 sequences, with about a sixth seen just once and more than 30% held by the top ten. Time point of the sample: newly diagnosed GD, antithyroid drugs for less than 3 months. Following extraction of RNA from PBMCs, that RNA was used to make the TCR library. The sample in question was peripheral blood mononuclear cells (PBMCs), obtained at new diagnosis, from a patient treated with antithyroid drugs. The receptors originated from a female donor with Graves disease.

Ten or more counts support this clonotype. The rearrangement uses TRBV19 and TRBJ2-7; 14 nucleotides line up with TRBD2. There are 14 residues in the CDR3. The V gene end was trimmed by 6 bases and the J gene end by 6 bases; junction bases not matched to a gene: 4. Per the germline V gene, CDR1 is LNHDA and CDR2 is SQIVND (reference sequence). CDR3 nucleotides: TGTGCCAGTAGACCGGGACTAGCGGGGGTCGAGCAGTACTTC. Protein: CASRPGLAGVEQYF.

A remark on this clonotype: A read error likely explains this, since a far larger clone differs by one base. The chain recombines TRBV7-2 with TRBJ2-1; the match to TRBD2 covers 8 bases. Germline V gives CDR1 SGHTA, CDR2 FQGNSA. V lost 0 bases to trimming and J lost 8 bases; unmatched junction nucleotides: 15. The CDR3 totals 18 residues. CDR3: CASSLARGTREGQDEQFF. In DNA, the CDR3 is TGTGCCAGCAGCTTAGCCCGGGGGACTCGGGAGGGCCAAGATGAGCAGTTCTTC.

This clonotype appeared many times. The chain carries TRBV27 and TRBJ2-7; D not resolved. With 5 bases removed from V and 2 bases from J, the gap between germline ends came to 16 bases. The germline CDR1 and CDR2 sequences are MNHEY and SMNVEV (reference sequence). The CDR3 runs to 15 residues. CDR3 DNA: TGTGCCAGCAGTCTGGCGGCAGGAGTAACCTACGAGCAGTACTTC. Residues: CASSLAAGVTYEQYF.

There are many counts of this clonotype. The rearrangement links TRBV9 to TRBJ2-7; the D gene is possibly TRBD1 (6 bases). In germline, CDR1 is SGDLS, CDR2 YYNGEE. The CDR3 loop spans 14 amino acids. V lost 0 bases and J 2 bases, leaving 9 bases between the germline ends. CDR3 coding DNA: TGTGCCAGCAGCGTAGGACAGGATACCTACGAGCAGTACTTC. It yields the protein CASSVGQDTYEQYF.

The V and J genes are TRBV19 and TRBJ2-2, with D tentatively TRBD1 (6 bases). The CDR3 spans 15 residues. CDR1 is LNHDA, CDR2 SQIVND, per germline (reference sequence). The V and J ends lost 3 bases and 2 bases respectively, with 10 bases between them. The chain's CDR3 is CASSIGDTNTGELFF. The CDR3 DNA follows: TGTGCCAGTAGTATTGGGGACACCAACACCGGGGAGCTGTTTTTT.

This clonotype was observed a single time. The chain recombines TRBV6-2 or TRBV6-3 with TRBJ2-5; 16 bases line up with TRBD2. V lost 7 bases, J lost 4 bases, and 12 bases stayed unmatched. Germline assignment: CDR1 MNHEY and CDR2 SVGEGT. The CDR3 spans 18 residues. CDR3 nucleotides: TGTGCCAGCAAACCGGGACTAGCGGGAGGGGCCCAACGAGAGACCCAGTACTTC. Protein: CASKPGLAGGAQRETQYF.

As concerns this clonotype: This may come from a read error, since a much larger clone is one base off. The chain uses TRBV24-1 and TRBJ1-1; tentatively, D is TRBD1 (6 bases). The CDR3 runs 15 residues. CDR1 is KGHDR and CDR2 is SFDVKD in the germline V gene. Trimming removed 3 bases at V and 1 base at J, with 11 bases between. In nucleotides, the CDR3 is TGTGCCACCAGTGATCCAACAGGGCGGAACACTGAAGCTTTCTTT. Translation: CATSDPTGRNTEAFF.

Ten or more counts support this clonotype. The chain couples TRBV28 to TRBJ2-7; no definite D call. The CDR3 runs to 13 residues. V was cut by 3 bases and J by 6 bases, with 12 bases left in between. Germline CDR1 reads MDHEN; CDR2 reads SYDVKM. Written as DNA, the CDR3 is TGTGCCAGCAGTTTTACCCAGGTGGCCGAGCAGTACTTC. Amino acid sequence: CASSFTQVAEQYF.

This chain links TRBV5-5 with TRBJ1-2; perhaps TRBD1 as D (5 bases). The CDR3 runs to 15 residues. The germline CDR1 and CDR2 sequences are SGHKS and YYEKEE (reference sequence). The V gene lost 0 bases and the J gene lost 4 bases, with 13 bases spanning the gap. The DNA for the CDR3 is TGTGCCAGCAGCTTGGTACTCAGGGAAGCCTATGGCTACACCTTC. It translates to CASSLVLREAYGYTF.

For this clonotype: This may arise from a read error, as a much more abundant clone is one base away. The chain links TRBV9 to TRBJ2-1; possibly TRBD1 or TRBD2 for D (5 bases each). Per the germline V gene, CDR1 is SGDLS and CDR2 is YYNGEE. CDR3 size: 15 residues. The chain's CDR3 is CTSSLWGSSYNEQFF. CDR3 in DNA: TGTACCAGCAGCTTATGGGGGAGCTCCTACAATGAGCAGTTCTTC.

This clonotype was observed a few times. One junction end does not reproduce the germline sequence, and a read error may be involved. The chain recombines TRBV7-7 with TRBJ2-2; perhaps D is TRBD1 or TRBD2 (6 bases each). Germline CDR1 and CDR2: SSHAT and FNYEAQ (reference sequence). CDR3 size: 13 residues. The CDR3 is CATLGGAGGELSF. CDR3 bases: TGTGCTACCTTAGGGGGAGCTGGCGGGGAGCTGTCTTTT.

This clonotype was counted ten times or more. This rearrangement joins TRBV28 to TRBJ1-1, with 7 bases lining up with TRBD1. Looked up from germline, CDR1 is MDHEN and CDR2 is SYDVKM. The J segment lost 4 bases and the V segment lost 3 bases, leaving 2 bases of the junction unmatched. The CDR3 length is 13 residues. CDR3 bases: TGTGCCAGCAGTTTCAGGGGGGGCACTGAAGCTTTCTTT. Residues: CASSFRGGTEAFF. The full variable domain, in which reference TRBV28 and TRBJ1-1 provide the parts outside the CDR3, is DVKVTQSSRYLVKRTGEKVFLECVQDMDHENMFWYRQDPGLGLRLIYFSYDVKMKEKGDIPEGYSVSREKKERFSLILESASTNQTSMYLCASSFRGGTEAFFGQGTRLTVV.

This clonotype was found many times. This chain connects TRBV18 to TRBJ2-7; 8 positions agree with TRBD1. Germline V CDR1 and CDR2: KGHSH, LQKENI. CDR3 length equals 13 residues. V was pared by 3 bases and J by 5 bases, with 3 bases of the junction left unmatched. CDR3 nucleotides: TGTGCCAGCTCACCCAGGGGGCGCGACGAGCAGTACTTC. Translation: CASSPRGRDEQYF.

The sample holds many counts of this clonotype. The chain couples TRBV9 to TRBJ2-1; the match to TRBD2 covers 9 bases. The CDR3 runs to 16 residues. Germline V gene data show CDR1 as SGDLS and CDR2 as YYNGEE. V lost 0 bases and J lost 8; bases outside the gene matches: 9. The CDR3, as DNA: TGTGCCAGCAGCGTAGACCCTAGCGGGAATTTGCATGAGCAGTTCTTC. This gives the protein CASSVDPSGNLHEQFF.

Many counts were recorded for this clonotype. The rearrangement uses TRBV5-1 and TRBJ2-5; D is ambiguous. The germline gives CDR1 SGHRS, CDR2 YFSETQ. The ends were cut back, 4 bases at V and 2 bases at J, with 15 bases in the middle. CDR3 length equals 15 residues. CDR3 loop: CASSAIPGLQETQYF. In nucleotides, the CDR3 is TGCGCCAGCAGCGCCATTCCGGGCCTACAAGAGACCCAGTACTTC.

On this clonotype itself: A much larger clone lies a single base off, so this may be a read error. The rearrangement joins TRBV11-3 to TRBJ1-1; TRBD1 might be the D (5 bases). The CDR3 sequence is 16 residues long. Trimming pared 5 bases from V and 0 bases from J, leaving 16 bases between. CDR1 SGHNT and CDR2 YENEEA come from the germline V gene. CDR3 protein: CASSQAYGALNTEAFF. As DNA, the CDR3 is TGTGCCAGCAGCCAAGCTTACGGGGCCCTGAACACTGAAGCTTTCTTT.

This clonotype appeared many times. V is TRBV28 and J is TRBJ2-5; D may be TRBD1 or TRBD2 (6 bases each). Germline V gene data show CDR1 as MDHEN and CDR2 as SYDVKM. V dropped 5 bases and J dropped 4 bases, with 17 bases sitting between them. The CDR3 loop spans 15 amino acids. The CDR3 loop reads CASSPSEGGRETQYF. As DNA, the CDR3 is TGTGCCAGCAGTCCTTCAGAAGGGGGGCGAGAGACCCAGTACTTC.

This clonotype has at least ten counts. The gene calls are TRBV20-1 and TRBJ2-3, with D perhaps matching TRBD2 (5 bases). The CDR3 spans 13 residues. The germline gives CDR1 DFQATT, CDR2 SNEGSKA (reference sequence). The germline V and J ends were trimmed by 4 bases and 0 bases, with 8 bases remaining between them. DNA for the CDR3: TGCAGTGCTAACGGGGTTAGCACAGATACGCAGTATTTT. Amino acids: CSANGVSTDTQYF.

This clonotype was observed at least ten times. The chain combines TRBV28 with TRBJ1-1, with TRBD1 matching over 7 bases. V trimming: 5 bases; J trimming: 6 bases; junction bases outside the gene matches: 12. This CDR3 comprises 15 residues. Per the germline V gene, CDR1 is MDHEN and CDR2 is SYDVKM. This CDR3 is CASSPPPGGWAEAFF. CDR3 nucleotide sequence: TGTGCCAGCAGTCCCCCCCCAGGGGGGTGGGCTGAAGCTTTCTTT.

This clonotype was counted many times. V is TRBV20-1 and J is TRBJ2-3; D might be TRBD2 (5 bases). Trimming cost V 6 bases and J 5 bases, with 15 bases left between them. The CDR3 contains 13 residues. CDR1 and CDR2 from the germline V gene are DFQATT and SNEGSKA (reference sequence). CDR3 sequence reads: CSAPTPGIDTQYF. The CDR3, as DNA: TGCAGTGCCCCAACACCGGGGATAGATACGCAGTATTTT.

In regard to this clonotype: Compared with germline, one end of the junction differs, possibly owing to a read error. The chain links TRBV11-2 to TRBJ1-2; D is unresolved. The CDR3 runs 11 residues. Per the germline V gene, CDR1 is SGHAT and CDR2 is FQNNGV. This chain's CDR3 is CASSSLGGPAF. In nucleotides, the CDR3 is TGTGCCAGCAGCTCCCTCGGAGGGCCGGCCTTC.

This clonotype was recorded at least ten times. V usage is TRBV6-5 and J usage is TRBJ2-2; D is uncertain. The CDR3 has 17 residues. Trimming cost V 0 bases and J 3 bases, with 14 bases left between them. CDR1 and CDR2 (germline): MNHEY, SVGAGI. Here the CDR3 reads CASSYSSAVGDTGELFF. In DNA, the CDR3 is TGTGCCAGCAGTTACTCCTCGGCGGTTGGGGACACCGGGGAGCTGTTTTTT.

This clonotype came up many times. The chain couples TRBV2 to TRBJ2-7, with TRBD2 matching 8 bases. The CDR3 extends over 14 amino acids. After removal of 8 bases from V and 3 bases from J, the junction contained 9 bases not matched to a gene. From germline, CDR1 is SNHLY and CDR2 FYNNEI. The CDR3 sequence: CASVQRENSYEQYF. The CDR3 DNA reads as TGTGCCAGCGTCCAGCGGGAGAATAGCTACGAGCAGTACTTC.

This clonotype came up many times. The rearrangement joins TRBV6-2 or TRBV6-3 to TRBJ2-5; TRBD1 matches at 11 bases. The ends lost 6 bases at V and 3 bases at J; junction bases unmatched: 3. Germline CDR1 MNHEY, CDR2 SVGEGT. This CDR3 contains 14 residues. The CDR3 nucleotides read TGTGCCAGCAGGAGGACAGGGGGCAAAGAGACCCAGTACTTC. It yields the protein CASRRTGGKETQYF.

This clonotype was counted ten times or more. The rearrangement links TRBV11-2 to TRBJ1-4; D call uncertain. This CDR3 has 13 amino acids. The V gene's germline CDR1 is SGHAT and CDR2 FQNNGV. V was pared by 1 base and J by 8 bases, with 8 bases between. The CDR3 is CASSLVRGEKLFF. The DNA of the CDR3 is TGTGCCAGCAGCTTAGTCCGCGGCGAAAAACTGTTTTTT.

This clonotype has at least ten counts. The V and J genes are TRBV24-1 and TRBJ2-6; a possible D gene is TRBD1 (5 bases). Germline V CDR1 and CDR2: KGHDR, SFDVKD. Trimming took 3 bases from V and 0 from J, leaving 14 bases between them. CDR3 size: 18 residues. Here the CDR3 reads CATSDPQPDISGANVLTF. CDR3 coding DNA: TGTGCCACCAGTGATCCTCAACCGGACATCTCTGGGGCCAACGTCCTGACTTTC.